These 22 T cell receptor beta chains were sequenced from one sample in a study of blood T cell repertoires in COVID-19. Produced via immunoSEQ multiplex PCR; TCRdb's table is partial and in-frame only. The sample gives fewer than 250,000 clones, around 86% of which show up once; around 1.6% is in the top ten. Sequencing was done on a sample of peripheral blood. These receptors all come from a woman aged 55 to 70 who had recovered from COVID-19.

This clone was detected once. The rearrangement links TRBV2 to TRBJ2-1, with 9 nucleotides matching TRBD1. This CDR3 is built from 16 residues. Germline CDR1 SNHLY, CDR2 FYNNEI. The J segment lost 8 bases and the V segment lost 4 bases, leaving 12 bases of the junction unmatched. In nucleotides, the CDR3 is TGTGCCAGCAGTGTATGGGTCGGGACAGGGAGAGATGAGCAGTTCTTC. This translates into CASSVWVGTGRDEQFF.

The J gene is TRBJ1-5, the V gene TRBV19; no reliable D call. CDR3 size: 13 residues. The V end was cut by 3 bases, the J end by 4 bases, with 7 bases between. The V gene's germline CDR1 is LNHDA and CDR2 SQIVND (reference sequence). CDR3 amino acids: CASSMQDNQPQHF. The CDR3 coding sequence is TGTGCCAGTAGTATGCAGGATAATCAGCCCCAGCATTTT.

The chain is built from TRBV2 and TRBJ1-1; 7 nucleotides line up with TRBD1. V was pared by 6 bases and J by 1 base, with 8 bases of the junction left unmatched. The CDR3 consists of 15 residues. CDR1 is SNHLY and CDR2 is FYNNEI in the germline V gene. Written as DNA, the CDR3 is TGTGCCAGCAGCGTCAGGGGGATTGGGAACACTGAAGCTTTCTTT. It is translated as CASSVRGIGNTEAFF.

The CDR3 region is CAISDRVGETQYF. The DNA for the CDR3 is TGTGCCATCAGTGACAGGGTCGGTGAGACCCAGTACTTC. The rearrangement joins TRBV10-3 to TRBJ2-5; a possible D gene is TRBD1 (5 bases). Germline CDR1 is ENHRY and CDR2 is SYGVKD. This CDR3 is 13 amino acids long. Trimming pared 3 bases from V and 5 bases from J, leaving 10 bases between.

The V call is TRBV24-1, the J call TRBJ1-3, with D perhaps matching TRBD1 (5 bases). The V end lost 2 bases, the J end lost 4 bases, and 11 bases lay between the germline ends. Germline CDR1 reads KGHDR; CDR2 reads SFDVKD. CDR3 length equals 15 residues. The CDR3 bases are TGTGCCACCAGTGATTCCCAGGGATCAGGAAACACCATATATTTT. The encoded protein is CATSDSQGSGNTIYF.

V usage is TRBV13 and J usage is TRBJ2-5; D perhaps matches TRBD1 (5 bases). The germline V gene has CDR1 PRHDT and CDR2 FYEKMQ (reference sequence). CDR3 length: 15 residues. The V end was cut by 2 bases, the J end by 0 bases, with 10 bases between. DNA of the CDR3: TGTGCCAGCAGCTTAACCCGGACAAACCAAGAGACCCAGTACTTC. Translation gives CASSLTRTNQETQYF.

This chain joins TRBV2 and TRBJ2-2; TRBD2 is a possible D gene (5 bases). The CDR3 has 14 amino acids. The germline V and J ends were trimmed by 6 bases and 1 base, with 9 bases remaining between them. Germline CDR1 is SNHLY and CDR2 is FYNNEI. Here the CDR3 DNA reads TGTGCCAGCAGGGCCGGGGAGAACACCGGGGAGCTGTTTTTT. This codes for CASRAGENTGELFF. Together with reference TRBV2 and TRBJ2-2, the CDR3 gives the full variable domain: EPEVTQTPSHQVTQMGQEVILRCVPISNHLYFYWYRQILGQKVEFLVSFYNNEISEKSEIFDDQFSVERPDGSNFTLKIRSTKLEDSAMYFCASRAGENTGELFFGEGSRLTVL.

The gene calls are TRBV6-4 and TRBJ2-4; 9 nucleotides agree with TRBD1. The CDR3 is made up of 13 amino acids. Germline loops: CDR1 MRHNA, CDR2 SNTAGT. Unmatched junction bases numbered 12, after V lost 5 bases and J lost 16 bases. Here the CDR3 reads CASSPTGQGSQYF. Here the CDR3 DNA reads TGTGCCAGCAGTCCCACTGGACAGGGGTCGCAATACTTC.

The CDR3 sequence: CASSSRGKLFF. The CDR3 DNA reads TGTGCCAGCAGCTCCCGGGGTAAACTGTTTTTT. The gene calls are TRBV7-2 and TRBJ1-4; D is ambiguous. Germline values: CDR1 SGHTA, CDR2 FQGNSA. The ends were cut back, 4 bases at V and 11 bases at J, with 8 bases in the middle. CDR3 length: 11 residues.

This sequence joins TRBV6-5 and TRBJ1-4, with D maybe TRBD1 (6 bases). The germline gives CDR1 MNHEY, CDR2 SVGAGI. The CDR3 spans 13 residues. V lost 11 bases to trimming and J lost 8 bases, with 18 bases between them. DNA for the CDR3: TGTGCCGGGGGCCGCGGGTTAGAAGAAAAACTGTTTTTT. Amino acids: CAGGRGLEEKLFF.

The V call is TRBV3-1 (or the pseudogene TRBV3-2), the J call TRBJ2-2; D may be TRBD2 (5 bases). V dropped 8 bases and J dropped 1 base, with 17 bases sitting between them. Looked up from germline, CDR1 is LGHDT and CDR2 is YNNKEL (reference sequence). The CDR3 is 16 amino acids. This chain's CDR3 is CASGEHSGLNTGELFF. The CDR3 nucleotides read TGTGCCAGCGGGGAACACAGCGGATTGAACACCGGGGAGCTGTTTTTT.

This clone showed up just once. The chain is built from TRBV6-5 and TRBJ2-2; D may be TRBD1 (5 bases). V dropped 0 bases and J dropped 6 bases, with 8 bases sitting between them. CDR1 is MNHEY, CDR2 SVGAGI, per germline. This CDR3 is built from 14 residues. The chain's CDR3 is CASSYSWGSGELFF. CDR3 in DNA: TGTGCCAGCAGTTACTCGTGGGGCTCCGGGGAGCTGTTTTTT.

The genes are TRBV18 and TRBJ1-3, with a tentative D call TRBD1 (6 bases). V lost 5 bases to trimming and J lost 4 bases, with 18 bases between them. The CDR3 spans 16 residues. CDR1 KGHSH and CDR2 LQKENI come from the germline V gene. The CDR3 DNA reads TGTGCCAGCTCAAGACGACAGGTCCGAACGGGAAACACCATATATTTT. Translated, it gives CASSRRQVRTGNTIYF. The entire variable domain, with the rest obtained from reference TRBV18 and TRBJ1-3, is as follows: NAGVMQNPRHLVRRRGQEARLRCSPMKGHSHVYWYRQLPEEGLKFMVYLQKENIIDESGMPKERFSAEFPKEGPSILRIQQVVRGDSAAYFCASSRRQVRTGNTIYFGEGSWLTVV.

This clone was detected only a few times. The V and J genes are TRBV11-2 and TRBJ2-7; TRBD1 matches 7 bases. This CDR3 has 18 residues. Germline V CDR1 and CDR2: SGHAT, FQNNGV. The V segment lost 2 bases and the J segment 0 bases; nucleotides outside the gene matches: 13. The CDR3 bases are TGTGCCAGCAGCTTAAGGCGCAGCATCGGACAGGACTCCTACGAGCAGTACTTC. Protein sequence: CASSLRRSIGQDSYEQYF.

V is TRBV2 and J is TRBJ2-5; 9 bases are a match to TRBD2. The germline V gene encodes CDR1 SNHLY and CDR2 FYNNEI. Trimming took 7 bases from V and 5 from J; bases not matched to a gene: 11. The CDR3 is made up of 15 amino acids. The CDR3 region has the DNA TGTGCCAGCATCCTGGAGCGGGGGGTCGGGGAGACCCAGTACTTC. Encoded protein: CASILERGVGETQYF. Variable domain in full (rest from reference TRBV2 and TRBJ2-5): EPEVTQTPSHQVTQMGQEVILRCVPISNHLYFYWYRQILGQKVEFLVSFYNNEISEKSEIFDDQFSVERPDGSNFTLKIRSTKLEDSAMYFCASILERGVGETQYFGPGTRLLVL.

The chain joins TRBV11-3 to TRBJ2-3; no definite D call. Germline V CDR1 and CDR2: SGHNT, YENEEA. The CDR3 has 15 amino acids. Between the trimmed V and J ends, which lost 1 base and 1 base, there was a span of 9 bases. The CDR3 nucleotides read TGTGCCAGCAGCTTAGGGCAGTTGGGCACAGATACGCAGTATTTT. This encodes CASSLGQLGTDTQYF.

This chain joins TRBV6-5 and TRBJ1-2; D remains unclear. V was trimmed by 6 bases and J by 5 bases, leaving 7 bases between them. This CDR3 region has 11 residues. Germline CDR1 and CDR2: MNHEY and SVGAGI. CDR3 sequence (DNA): TGTGCCAGCAGGGGCCTATATGGCTACACCTTC. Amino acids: CASRGLYGYTF.

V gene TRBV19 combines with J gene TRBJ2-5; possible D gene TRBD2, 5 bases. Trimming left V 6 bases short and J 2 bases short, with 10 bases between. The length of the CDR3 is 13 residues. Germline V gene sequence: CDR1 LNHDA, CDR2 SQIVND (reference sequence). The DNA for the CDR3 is TGTGCCAGTAGCGGACTCCGGCAAGAGACCCAGTACTTC. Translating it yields CASSGLRQETQYF.

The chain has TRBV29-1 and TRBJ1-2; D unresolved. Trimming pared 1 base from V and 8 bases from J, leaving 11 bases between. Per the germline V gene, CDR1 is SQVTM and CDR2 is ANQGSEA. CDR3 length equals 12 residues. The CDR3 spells CSVEVSGRGYTF. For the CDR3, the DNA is TGCAGCGTTGAAGTGAGCGGTCGAGGCTACACCTTC.

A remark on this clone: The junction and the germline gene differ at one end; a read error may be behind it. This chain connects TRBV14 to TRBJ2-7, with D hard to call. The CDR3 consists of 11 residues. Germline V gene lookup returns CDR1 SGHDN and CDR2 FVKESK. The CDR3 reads CASSQVRALVF. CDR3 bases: TGTGCCAGCAGCCAAGTTCGAGCCTTAGTCTTC.

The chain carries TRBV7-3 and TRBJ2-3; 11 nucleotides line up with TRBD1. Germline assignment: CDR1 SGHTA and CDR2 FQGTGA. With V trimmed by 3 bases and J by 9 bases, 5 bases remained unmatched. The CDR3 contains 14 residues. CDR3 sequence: CASSFGTGGETQYF. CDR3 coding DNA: TGTGCCAGCAGCTTCGGGACAGGGGGTGAGACGCAGTATTTT.

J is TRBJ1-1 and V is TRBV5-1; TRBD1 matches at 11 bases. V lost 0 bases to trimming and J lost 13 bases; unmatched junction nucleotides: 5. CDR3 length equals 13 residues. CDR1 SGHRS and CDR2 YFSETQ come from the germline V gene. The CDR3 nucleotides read TGCGCCAGCAGCTTGGGGGACAGGGGGATGATTTTCTTT. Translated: CASSLGDRGMIFF.